A selection of T cell receptor beta chains follows, all from one sample in a study of T-cell memory formation after mild COVID-19. Each CDR3 protein gets one entry after TCRdb re-called the 5' RACE reads with MiXCR. Of about 190,000 distinct CDR3 sequences in the sample, roughly a tenth were seen once. The sample consisted of PBMCs or a T cell subset sorted from them (not recorded which). Receptors originate from a man aged 18 to 29 who had mild COVID-19 (a few samples of this study predate the infection). Cell type and time point are not known. The CDR3 runs from the conserved cysteine through the conserved F or W. Fields, in order: clone size, V gene, J gene, D gene, CDR3 DNA, CDR3 protein. The D gene is left open where the match is weak. Clone size appears in some rows only: once, few, many, or a class for an expanded clone.

many	TRBV5-1	TRBJ2-6	NA	TGCGCCAGCAATAGGCGATCTGGGGCCAACGTCCTGACTTTC	CASNRRSGANVLTF
few	TRBV7-3	TRBJ2-2	TRBD2	TGTGCCAGCAGCTTAACACTAGCGGCCAACACCGGGGAGCTGTTTTTT	CASSLTLAANTGELFF
NA	TRBV10-3	TRBJ2-1	NA	TGTGCCATCGGTCGGACCAACAATGAGCAGTTCTTC	CAIGRTNNEQFF
NA	TRBV5-4	TRBJ2-5	TRBD1	TGTGCCAGCAGCGACCGACAGGGGGCCTTCCAAGAGACCCAGTACTTC	CASSDRQGAFQETQYF
NA	TRBV7-6	TRBJ2-7	TRBD2	TGTGCCAGCAGCGCCCTGGGACTAGCGGGGTACGAGCAGTACTTC	CASSALGLAGYEQYF
NA	TRBV18	TRBJ1-3	NA	TGTGCCAGCTCACCTCAGGAGAGCTCTGGAAACACCATATATTTT	CASSPQESSGNTIYF
NA	TRBV20-1	TRBJ1-1	TRBD1	TGCAGTGCTAGAGATAGGAAGGGGGCGGACACTGAAGCTTTCTTT	CSARDRKGADTEAFF
NA	TRBV19	TRBJ2-1	TRBD2	TGTGCCAGTAGTATCGGGACTAGCGGGGGCAATGAGCAGTTCTTC	CASSIGTSGGNEQFF
NA	TRBV20-1	TRBJ2-1	NA	TGCAGTGCTAGAGACCCAGGTCTTCATGAGCAGTTCTTC	CSARDPGLHEQFF
many	TRBV5-1	TRBJ2-1	TRBD2	TGCGCCAGCAGCTTGGGGGGCGGGAGCTCCTACAATGAGCAGTTCTTC	CASSLGGGSSYNEQFF
NA	TRBV20-1	TRBJ2-4	TRBD2	TGCAGTGCTAGAGAGGCAAGCGGGGGGGCCGGGGCCAAAAACATTCAGTACTTC	CSAREASGGAGAKNIQYF
NA	TRBV7-8	TRBJ1-2	NA	TGTGCCAGCAGCCCAGCCGAAGACACTGTCTATGGCTACACCTTC	CASSPAEDTVYGYTF
NA	TRBV7-9	TRBJ1-1	NA	TGTGCCAGCGTACAGGGCGAGGGGACTGAAGCTTTCTTT	CASVQGEGTEAFF
many	TRBV7-2	TRBJ2-6	TRBD2	TGTGCCAGCAGCACACAACTAGCGGGGGGGCCTGGGGCCAACGTCCTGACTTTC	CASSTQLAGGPGANVLTF
NA	TRBV5-1	TRBJ1-2	NA	TGCGCCAGCAGCTTGAACGCAGCTAACTATGGCTACACCTTC	CASSLNAANYGYTF
NA	TRBV6-2/TRBV6-3	TRBJ2-1	NA	TGTGCCAGCAGTCCACATATTGGCCATGAGCAGTTCTTC	CASSPHIGHEQFF
few	TRBV5-1	TRBJ1-6	NA	TGCGCCAGCAGCTTGGATGGCTCGGGAAATTCACCCCTCCACTTT	CASSLDGSGNSPLHF
NA	TRBV12-3/TRBV12-4	TRBJ2-5	NA	TGTGCCAGCAGTTCCCCCGGACAGACGGAGACCCAGTACTTC	CASSSPGQTETQYF
NA	TRBV21-1	TRBJ2-1	NA	TGTGCCAGCAGCACGTACCGGGACAGGGATCATGAGCAGTTCTTC	CASSTYRDRDHEQFF
NA	TRBV7-9	TRBJ2-2	NA	TGTGCCAGCAGCCCATGGACTAACACCGGGGAGCTGTTTTTT	CASSPWTNTGELFF
NA	TRBV2	TRBJ1-6	NA	TGTGCCAGCAGGGTCGGGGCGGCTTCACCCCTCCACTTT	CASRVGAASPLHF
many	TRBV7-8	TRBJ1-2	NA	TGTGCCAGCAGCTTAACAGGGTCTGACTATGGCTACACCTTC	CASSLTGSDYGYTF
few	TRBV7-2	TRBJ1-1	NA	TGTGCCAGCAGCTTACAGGGGCATGGGTCTGAAGCTTTCTTT	CASSLQGHGSEAFF
NA	TRBV4-2	TRBJ2-2	TRBD1	TGTGCCAGCAGCCAAGAAAGGGACAGCCGGAACGGGGAGCTGTTTTTT	CASSQERDSRNGELFF
NA	TRBV9	TRBJ2-5	TRBD2	TGTGCCAGCAGCGTAGTGGCTAGCGGGGGGGCCGAGGTTGAGACCCAGTACTTC	CASSVVASGGAEVETQYF
NA	TRBV10-3	TRBJ1-3	NA	TGTGCCATCAGTGAGTCGGAGGGGAGAGGAAACACCATATATTTT	CAISESEGRGNTIYF
many	TRBV5-1	TRBJ2-3	NA	TGCGCCAGCCACGCGGGAACAGATACGCAGTATTTT	CASHAGTDTQYF
NA	TRBV5-1	TRBJ2-3	NA	TGCGCCAGCAGCCCCCGAGGAACGGGGTCATTAGATACGCAGTATTTT	CASSPRGTGSLDTQYF
NA	TRBV7-2	TRBJ2-7	TRBD1	TGTGCCAGCAGCCAGCGGACAGGGGACGAGCAGTACTTC	CASSQRTGDEQYF
many	TRBV7-9	TRBJ2-3	TRBD2	TGTGCCAGCAGCTTGCGACGACTAGCCCCAGATACGCAGTATTTT	CASSLRRLAPDTQYF
few	TRBV7-2	TRBJ1-6	TRBD1	TGTGCCAGCAGCCCTCGGGGACAGGGGACTGATGCCCTCCACTTT	CASSPRGQGTDALHF
few	TRBV6-2/TRBV6-3	TRBJ1-1	NA	TGTGCCAGCAGAAACAGGGAGGACACTGAAGCTTTCTTT	CASRNREDTEAFF
NA	TRBV12-3/TRBV12-4	TRBJ1-5	NA	TGTGCCAGCAGTTCGATATATAATCAGCCCCAGCATTTT	CASSSIYNQPQHF
many	TRBV6-6	TRBJ1-1	NA	TGTGCCAGCAGTTCCGGGCCAACCCTGGGCACTGAAGCTTTCTTT	CASSSGPTLGTEAFF
many	TRBV12-3/TRBV12-4	TRBJ2-5	NA	TGTGCCAGCAGGGTCGGTGAGACCCAGTACTTC	CASRVGETQYF
many	TRBV5-1	TRBJ2-3	TRBD2	TGCGCCAGCAGCTCAAGCGGGGGTATCACAGATACGCAGTATTTT	CASSSSGGITDTQYF
NA	TRBV4-2	TRBJ1-1	TRBD1	TGTGCCAGCAGCCCGCGGGACAGGGGGGGGTACACTGAAGCTTTCTTT	CASSPRDRGGYTEAFF
NA	TRBV2	TRBJ2-3	NA	TGTGCCAGCAGTGAACTGGCGGTAACTAGCACAGATACGCAGTATTTT	CASSELAVTSTDTQYF
NA	TRBV5-5	TRBJ2-3	NA	TGTGCCAGCATCAAAAGGCAGGGAGTGAGTACAGATACGCAGTATTTT	CASIKRQGVSTDTQYF
once	TRBV5-1	TRBJ2-5	NA	TGCGCCAGCGGTACGGGCACCCAAGAGACCCAGTACTTC	CASGTGTQETQYF
many	TRBV24-1	TRBJ1-1	TRBD1	TGTGCCACCAGTGACTCTCGGACAGGGGGCACTGAAGCTTTCTTT	CATSDSRTGGTEAFF
many	TRBV18	TRBJ2-3	NA	TGTGCCAGCTCACCATCTGGTGATACGCAGTATTTT	CASSPSGDTQYF
many	TRBV7-2	TRBJ2-7	NA	TGTGCCAGCAGCTTCCTGCTCCCCTACGAGCAGTACTTC	CASSFLLPYEQYF
many	TRBV5-1	TRBJ2-3	TRBD2	TGCGCCAGCAGCTTGGACGGGGGGGGAGCAGATACGCAGTATTTT	CASSLDGGGADTQYF
NA	TRBV24-1	TRBJ2-3	TRBD2	TGTGCCACCAGTGACAAGACGGGGGGTACCACAAATACGCAGTATTTT	CATSDKTGGTTNTQYF
few	TRBV20-1	TRBJ1-5	NA	TGCAGTGCTAGACCATTAGGCCGGAACTCGGGGATTAATCAGCCCCAGCATTTT	CSARPLGRNSGINQPQHF
few	TRBV20-1	TRBJ1-2	NA	TGCAGTGCTAGATGGCAGGCTAACTATGGCTACACCTTC	CSARWQANYGYTF
NA	TRBV10-3	TRBJ1-2	NA	TGTGCCATCAGTGAGTCTGAAGGGGATGGCTACACCTTC	CAISESEGDGYTF
NA	TRBV4-2	TRBJ1-4	TRBD1	TGTGCCAGCAGCCAAGAAGTGGACAGGGTTGAAAAACTGTTTTTT	CASSQEVDRVEKLFF
NA	TRBV18	TRBJ2-7	NA	TGTGCCAGCTCGGAACCCTCCACGACAGCCTCCTACGAGCAGTACTTC	CASSEPSTTASYEQYF
NA	TRBV19	TRBJ2-5	NA	TGTGCCAGTAGTTATGGAAGGGGTTACGAGACCCAGTACTTC	CASSYGRGYETQYF